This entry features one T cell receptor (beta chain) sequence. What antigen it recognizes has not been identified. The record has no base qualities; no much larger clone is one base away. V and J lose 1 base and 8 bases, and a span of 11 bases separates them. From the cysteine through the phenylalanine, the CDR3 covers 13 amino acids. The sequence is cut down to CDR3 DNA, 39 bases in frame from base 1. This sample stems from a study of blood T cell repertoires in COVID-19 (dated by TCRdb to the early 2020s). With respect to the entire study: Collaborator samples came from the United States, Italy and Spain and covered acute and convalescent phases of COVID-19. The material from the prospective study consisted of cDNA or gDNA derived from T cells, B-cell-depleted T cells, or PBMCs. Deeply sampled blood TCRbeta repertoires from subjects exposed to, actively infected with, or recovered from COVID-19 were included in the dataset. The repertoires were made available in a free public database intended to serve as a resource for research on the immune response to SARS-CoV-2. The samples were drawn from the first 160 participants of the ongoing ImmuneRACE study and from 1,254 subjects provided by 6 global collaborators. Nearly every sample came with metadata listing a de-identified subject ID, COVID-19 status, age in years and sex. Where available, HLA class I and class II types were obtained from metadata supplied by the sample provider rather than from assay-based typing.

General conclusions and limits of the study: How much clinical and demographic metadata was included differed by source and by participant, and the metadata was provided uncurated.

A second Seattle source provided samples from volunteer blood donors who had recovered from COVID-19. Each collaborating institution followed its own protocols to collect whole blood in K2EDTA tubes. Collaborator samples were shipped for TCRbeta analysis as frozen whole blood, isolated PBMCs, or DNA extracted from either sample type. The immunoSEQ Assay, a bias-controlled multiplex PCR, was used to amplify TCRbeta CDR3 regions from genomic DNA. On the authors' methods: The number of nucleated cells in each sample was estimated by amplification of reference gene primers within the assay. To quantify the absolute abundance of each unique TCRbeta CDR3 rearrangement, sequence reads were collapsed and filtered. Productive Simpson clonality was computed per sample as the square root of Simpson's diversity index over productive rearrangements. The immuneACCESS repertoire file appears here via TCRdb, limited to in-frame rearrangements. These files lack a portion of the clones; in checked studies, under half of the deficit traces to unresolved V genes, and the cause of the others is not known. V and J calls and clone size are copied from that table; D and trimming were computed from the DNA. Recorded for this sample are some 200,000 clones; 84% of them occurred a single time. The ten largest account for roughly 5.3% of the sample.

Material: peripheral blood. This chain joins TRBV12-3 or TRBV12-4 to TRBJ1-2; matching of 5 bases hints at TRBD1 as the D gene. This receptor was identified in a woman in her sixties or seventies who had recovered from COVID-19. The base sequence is TGTGCCAGCAGTTTAGGTTTCGGGGGAGGCTACACCTTC. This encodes CASSLGFGGGYTF.